What follows is one T cell receptor (beta chain) and its context. Its antigen is as yet unknown. The entry originates in a study of identical twins. Study-wide results and limits: Invariant MAIT and iNKT cells could partly confound zero-insertion analyses.

This CDR3 comprises 13 residues. Germline V CDR1 and CDR2: SQVTM, ANQGSEA. Trimming took off 5 bases at V and 2 bases at J, with 12 bases between the two ends. TCRdb passed the 5' RACE reads through MiXCR, listing each CDR3 protein once. Here the sample spans about 520,000 distinct CDR3 sequences, approximately 22% being singletons. Healthy Caucasians alone served as donors. This sample was also put to use in a study of T cells expressing NK-cell markers. That study reports: The TCR beta repertoires originated in sorted CD3+CD56+NKG2C+, CD3+CD56+NKG2C- and CD3+CD56-NKG2C+ T cells.

The sample was CD4+ T cells sorted from blood. The sequence was obtained from a woman aged 18-35 years in good health. The chain couples TRBV29-1 to TRBJ2-5; D is ambiguous. This CDR3 reads CSVRRQVQETQYF. The CDR3 region has the DNA TGCAGCGTTCGACGGCAGGTGCAAGAGACCCAGTACTTC.